The 20 T cell receptor beta chains below were found in one sample sequenced in a study of T cell responses to AZD1222 COVID-19 vaccine. Only in-frame clones appear in the TCRdb table, and some are missing; sequencing was by immunoSEQ multiplex PCR. The data show 90,000 to 150,000 clones, roughly nine tenths seen once. The material was peripheral blood, obtained on day 0 of AZD1222 vaccination. Source of these receptors: an adult in good health.

J is TRBJ2-5 and V is TRBV12-3 or TRBV12-4; unclear D gene. The CDR3 consists of 13 residues. Trimming took 3 bases from V and 4 from J, leaving 9 bases between them. The CDR3 DNA is TGTGCCAGCAGTTTCCTCCTGGGAGAGACCCAGTACTTC. Its translation: CASSFLLGETQYF.

The chain couples TRBV15 to TRBJ1-4; the D gene is possibly TRBD1 (5 bases). V gave up 5 bases and J gave up 0 bases, with 13 bases separating them. The CDR3 sequence is 16 residues long. Germline CDR1 and CDR2: LNHNV and YYDKDF (reference sequence). Here the CDR3 reads CATSPGGSATNEKLFF. The CDR3 bases are TGTGCCACCAGCCCCGGGGGGAGTGCAACTAATGAAAAACTGTTTTTT.

The chain is built from TRBV5-4 and TRBJ1-1; D gene unclear. Germline CDR1 and CDR2: SGHNT and YYREEE (reference sequence). The ends were cut back, 2 bases at V and 0 bases at J, with 5 bases in the middle. The CDR3 is made up of 13 amino acids. This CDR3 is CASSFGMNTEAFF. As DNA, the CDR3 is TGTGCCAGCAGCTTTGGGATGAACACTGAAGCTTTCTTT.

In its sample, this clone was seen once. The chain carries TRBV7-6 and TRBJ1-3, with D possibly being TRBD1 (6 bases). The germline V gene has CDR1 SGHVS and CDR2 FNYEAQ. This CDR3 is 16 amino acids long. V was cut by 5 bases and J by 0 bases, with 14 bases left in between. The CDR3 DNA is TGTGCCAGCAGCATACTTACAGGGCCCTCTGGAAACACCATATATTTT. Protein: CASSILTGPSGNTIYF. Complete variable domain (other parts from reference TRBV7-6 and TRBJ1-3): GAGVSQSPRYKVTKRGQDVALRCDPISGHVSLYWYRQALGQGPEFLTYFNYEAQQDKSGLPNDRFSAERPEGSISTLTIQRTEQRDSAMYRCASSILTGPSGNTIYFGEGSWLTVV.

A remark on this clone: At one end the junction does not follow the germline gene, possibly because of a read error. The chain carries TRBV3-1 (or the pseudogene TRBV3-2) and TRBJ2-7; perhaps TRBD1 as D (6 bases). The CDR3 runs 12 residues. CDR1 is LGHDT and CDR2 is YNNKEL in the germline V gene (reference sequence). The CDR3 region is CASSQDTGPPFF. CDR3 bases: TGTGCCAGCAGCCAAGATACAGGGCCGCCGTTCTTC.

The rearrangement links TRBV7-2 to TRBJ1-2; D may be TRBD1 (5 bases). Germline-derived CDR1 and CDR2 are SGHTA and FQGNSA. The CDR3 has 14 amino acids. Trimming took 5 bases from V and 8 from J, leaving 18 bases between them. The CDR3 is CASSHPGTGSGYTF. The CDR3 DNA reads as TGTGCCAGCAGCCACCCCGGGACGGGGTCCGGCTACACCTTC.

CDR3 DNA sequence: TGTGCCAGCAGTGAACAGGCCCTCCTGCCCCAGCATTTT. Protein sequence: CASSEQALLPQHF. The rearrangement links TRBV2 to TRBJ1-5; D ambiguous. Trimming cost V 2 bases and J 9 bases, with 11 bases left between them. This CDR3 has 13 amino acids. Germline values: CDR1 SNHLY, CDR2 FYNNEI.

The J gene is TRBJ2-5, the V gene TRBV19; 10 bases are shared with TRBD1. The CDR3 covers 16 residues. V shed 1 base, J shed 5 bases, and the junction held 7 bases outside the gene matches. Germline-derived CDR1 and CDR2 are LNHDA and SQIVND (reference sequence). The CDR3 loop is CASSIGGTGASETQYF. The CDR3 DNA sequence: TGTGCCAGTAGTATAGGCGGGACAGGGGCTTCGGAGACCCAGTACTTC.

This chain links TRBV28 with TRBJ2-7, with 10 bases fitting TRBD2. CDR3 length equals 16 residues. In germline, CDR1 is MDHEN, CDR2 SYDVKM. J lost 7 bases, V lost 6 bases, and 15 bases had no gene match. The chain's CDR3 is CASRGPSGSSRWEQYF. DNA for the CDR3: TGTGCCAGCAGGGGGCCTAGCGGGAGCTCGAGGTGGGAGCAGTACTTC. Based on the CDR3 plus reference TRBV28 and TRBJ2-7, the full variable domain is DVKVTQSSRYLVKRTGEKVFLECVQDMDHENMFWYRQDPGLGLRLIYFSYDVKMKEKGDIPEGYSVSREKKERFSLILESASTNQTSMYLCASRGPSGSSRWEQYFGPGTRLTVT.

The chain couples TRBV7-9 to TRBJ1-4; possible D gene TRBD1, 6 bases. The CDR3 runs to 16 residues. The germline CDR1 and CDR2 sequences are SEHNR and FQNEAQ (reference sequence). The germline V and J ends were trimmed by 4 bases and 3 bases, with 15 bases remaining between them. As DNA, the CDR3 is TGTGCCAGCAGCTCTCGATCAGGGGTAGCTAATGAAAAACTGTTTTTT. It encodes CASSSRSGVANEKLFF.

This sequence joins TRBV24-1 and TRBJ2-7; 7 bases map to TRBD1. V shed 2 bases and J 5 bases; nucleotides not matched to a gene: 5. The length of the CDR3 is 14 residues. Germline lookup yields CDR1 KGHDR and CDR2 SFDVKD. CDR3 region: CATSDYPGTDEQYF. For the CDR3, the DNA is TGTGCCACCAGTGATTACCCCGGGACAGACGAGCAGTACTTC.

The table lists this clone with a count of one. The rearrangement joins TRBV19 to TRBJ1-1, with a tentative D call TRBD1 (6 bases). Germline assignment: CDR1 LNHDA and CDR2 SQIVND (reference sequence). With 4 bases removed from V and 2 bases from J, the gap between germline ends came to 20 bases. This CDR3 contains 17 residues. The CDR3 nucleotides read TGTGCCAGTAGTAGCAAACCCTCCGGGACAACAAACACTGAAGCTTTCTTT. This gives the protein CASSSKPSGTTNTEAFF. Complete variable domain (other parts from reference TRBV19 and TRBJ1-1): DGGITQSPKYLFRKEGQNVTLSCEQNLNHDAMYWYRQDPGQGLRLIYYSQIVNDFQKGDIAEGYSVSREKKESFPLTVTSAQKNPTAFYLCASSSKPSGTTNTEAFFGQGTRLTVV.

The CDR3 reads CASSRSRGPTYEQYF. CDR3 bases: TGTGCCAGCAGCCGCTCCAGGGGCCCCACCTACGAGCAGTACTTC. This sequence joins TRBV14 and TRBJ2-7; a possible D gene is TRBD1 (6 bases). CDR3 length: 15 residues. Trimming removed 4 bases at V and 2 bases at J, with 15 bases between. Germline CDR1 is SGHDN and CDR2 is FVKESK.

The chain is built from TRBV2 and TRBJ1-4, with D tentatively TRBD1 (5 bases). V was pared by 6 bases and J by 8 bases, with 16 bases between. The CDR3 sequence is 14 residues long. Germline V gene lookup returns CDR1 SNHLY and CDR2 FYNNEI. CDR3 DNA: TGTGCCAGCAGACTCGGGACGGCCGTCGAAAAACTGTTTTTT. Protein sequence: CASRLGTAVEKLFF.

The chain employs TRBV6-2 or TRBV6-3 and TRBJ2-7; weak D call: TRBD2 (5 bases). V was clipped by 6 bases and J by 6 bases, with 12 bases between them. The CDR3 covers 12 residues. Per the germline V gene, CDR1 is MNHEY and CDR2 is SVGEGT. The chain's CDR3 is CASSPGRGEQYF. CDR3 in DNA: TGTGCCAGCAGCCCAGGACGGGGCGAGCAGTACTTC.

This chain joins TRBV6-1 and TRBJ1-1; maybe TRBD1 (5 bases). This CDR3 is 14 amino acids long. Germline CDR1 and CDR2: MNHNS and SASEGT. V gave up 3 bases and J gave up 0 bases, with 8 bases separating them. In DNA, the CDR3 is TGTGCCAGCAGTGACCGGGACGTGAACACTGAAGCTTTCTTT. Protein sequence: CASSDRDVNTEAFF.

The chain recombines TRBV5-4 with TRBJ2-3; D might be TRBD2 (6 bases). Germline V lookup: CDR1 SGHNT, CDR2 YYREEE (reference sequence). Deletions cut 4 bases from V and 2 bases from J, with 14 bases between. The CDR3 length is 15 residues. In nucleotides, the CDR3 is TGTGCCAGCAGCAACCGGGACTCAATCACAGATACGCAGTATTTT. Its translation is CASSNRDSITDTQYF.

The gene calls are TRBV7-8 and TRBJ1-5; TRBD1 might be the D (5 bases). The germline V gene has CDR1 SGHVS and CDR2 FQNEAQ. This CDR3 comprises 16 residues. Trimming took off 4 bases at V and 1 base at J, with 14 bases between the two ends. CDR3 sequence reads: CASSWTRPASNQPQHF. In nucleotides, the CDR3 is TGTGCCAGCAGCTGGACAAGGCCGGCGAGCAATCAGCCCCAGCATTTT.

This chain links TRBV5-1 with TRBJ2-1; a possible D gene is TRBD2 (6 bases). CDR1 SGHRS and CDR2 YFSETQ come from the germline V gene. The ends were cut back, 4 bases at V and 8 bases at J, with 16 bases in the middle. This CDR3 is built from 14 residues. The CDR3 loop reads CASSRGLASHEQFF. CDR3 DNA sequence: TGCGCCAGCAGCCGGGGACTGGCCTCTCATGAGCAGTTCTTC. The full variable domain, with the rest looked up from reference TRBV5-1 and TRBJ2-1, is KAGVTQTPRYLIKTRGQQVTLSCSPISGHRSVSWYQQTPGQGLQFLFEYFSETQRNKGNFPGRFSGRQFSNSRSEMNVSTLELGDSALYLCASSRGLASHEQFFGPGTRLTVL.

The chain uses TRBV19 and TRBJ2-2, with TRBD1 identical over 7 bases. V shed 8 bases and J 5 bases; nucleotides not matched to a gene: 20. Germline CDR1 is LNHDA and CDR2 is SQIVND (reference sequence). CDR3 length: 18 amino acids. The CDR3 nucleotides are TGTGCCAGTCTAAGGGGCGGACAGGCCGCGAGGGCTACCGGGGAGCTGTTTTTT. It encodes CASLRGGQAARATGELFF.